These 9 T cell receptor beta chains came from one sample sequenced in a study of low-dose radiotherapy and immunotherapy resistance in tumors (dated by TCRdb to between 2021 and 2024). First-strand cDNA was synthesized using Superscript III and a set of TRAV- and TRBV-specific primers, so that both TCRalpha and TCRbeta chains were covered. TCRs were amplified for about 20 PCR cycles with Phusion, using a constant-region primer paired with the adapter attached to the V primers. TCRdb itself trimmed the public reads at Q25 with fastp, ran MiXCR and retained productive beta chains. Every distinct CDR3 protein forms one entry, paired with its most common genes and DNA. The sample yields about 9,800 distinct CDR3 sequences; 35% to 50% were counted once. The ten top clones hold 5.5% to 6.5% of the sample. The receptors were sampled from a human donor with advanced metastatic prostate, ovarian, gallbladder or colorectal cancer (not recorded which). This table probably holds off-target reads from a library built for another chain.

This clonotype was observed a handful of times. This rearrangement joins TRBV11-2 to TRBJ2-7; D could derive from TRBD1 or TRBD2 (6 bases each). Trimming took off 1 base at V and 3 bases at J, with 22 bases between the two ends. Germline CDR1 and CDR2: SGHAT and FQNNGV. CDR3 length equals 18 residues. This chain's CDR3 is CASSLGGQLLAPVYEQYF. The CDR3 bases are TGTGCCAGCAGCTTAGGGGGGCAGTTACTAGCACCAGTCTACGAGCAGTACTTC.

This clonotype was seen only once. One junction end does not reproduce the germline sequence, and a read error may be involved. The chain joins TRBV6-2 or TRBV6-3 to TRBJ2-5; 7 positions match TRBD2. CDR1 and CDR2 from the germline V gene are MNHEY and SVGEGT. The CDR3 length is 11 residues. In DNA form, the CDR3 reads TGTGCCAGCGGGGGGAGCGGGGAGGAAAAGTTC. This codes for CASGGSGEEKF.

This clonotype showed up just a few times. The rearrangement links TRBV3-1 to TRBJ2-7; 9 bases line up with TRBD2. Per the germline V gene, CDR1 is LGHDT and CDR2 is YNNKEL (reference sequence). V shed 5 bases and J 0 bases; nucleotides not matched to a gene: 8. This CDR3 contains 16 residues. The CDR3 reads CASSDLAGTTSYEQYF. The DNA for the CDR3 is TGTGCCAGCAGCGACCTAGCGGGGACTACCTCCTACGAGCAGTACTTC.

This chain links TRBV6-1 with TRBJ1-4; 8 bases match TRBD1. Germline CDR1 is MNHNS and CDR2 is SASEGT. This CDR3 is 14 amino acids long. The V segment lost 8 bases and the J segment 8 bases; nucleotides outside the gene matches: 10. The CDR3 coding sequence is TGTGCCAGCGGGAAGACAGGGGTTCGGGAAAAACTGTTTTTT. Amino acid sequence: CASGKTGVREKLFF.

The rearrangement uses TRBV5-1 and TRBJ1-1; a weak D match, TRBD1 (6 bases). CDR1 is SGHRS, CDR2 YFSETQ, per germline. V was trimmed by 4 bases and J by 1 base, leaving 11 bases between them. The CDR3 runs 14 residues. The CDR3 region has the DNA TGCGCCAGCAGCCAACAGGGCAGGAACACTGAAGCTTTCTTT. This codes for CASSQQGRNTEAFF.

This clonotype was seen only a few times. This chain's CDR3 is CASSKGAGEGETQYF. The CDR3 region has the DNA TGTGCCAGCTCGAAAGGAGCAGGGGAAGGGGAGACCCAGTACTTC. V is TRBV28 and J is TRBJ2-5; TRBD1 might be the D (6 bases). This CDR3 is built from 15 residues. CDR1 is MDHEN and CDR2 is SYDVKM in the germline V gene. Trimming cost V 8 bases and J 5 bases, with 21 bases left between them.

The V and J genes are TRBV6-6 and TRBJ1-1, with D possibly being TRBD1 (6 bases). V was clipped by 8 bases and J by 6 bases, with 19 bases between them. Germline values: CDR1 MNHNY, CDR2 SVGAGI (reference sequence). The CDR3 consists of 14 residues. CDR3 protein: CASWRGRGGAEAFF. In DNA form, the CDR3 reads TGTGCCAGCTGGAGGGGCAGGGGAGGGGCTGAAGCTTTCTTT.

This chain links TRBV10-3 with TRBJ2-7; 7 bases map to TRBD2. V lost 10 bases and J lost 3; bases outside the gene matches: 12. This CDR3 is 14 amino acids long. Germline CDR1 ENHRY, CDR2 SYGVKD. CDR3 bases: TGTGCCACCGCACTCGACGGGGGGTTCTACGAGCAGTACTTC. Its protein product is CATALDGGFYEQYF.

The chain joins TRBV5-1 to TRBJ2-3; 12 nucleotides agree with TRBD2. J was trimmed by 1 base and V by 4 bases; bases with no gene match: 7. CDR1 and CDR2 from the germline V gene are SGHRS and YFSETQ. The CDR3 has 17 amino acids. CDR3 protein: CASSPRASGGGTDTQYF. CDR3 sequence (DNA): TGCGCCAGCAGCCCCCGCGCTAGCGGGGGGGGCACAGATACGCAGTATTTT.